These 28 T cell receptor beta chains were sequenced from one sample in a study of molecular identifiers for immune sequencing clone quantification. Via MiXCR, TCRdb re-called the PCR reads, giving one row per CDR3 protein. The table lists about 640,000 distinct CDR3 sequences, 20% of them singletons. The sequencing input was naive CD8+ T cells from blood, with Jurkat cell RNA spiked in. Documented subset: FACS-sorted CD8+CD4-CCR7+CD45RA+ naive T cells. The receptors were sampled from a human donor in good health. Some libraries in this study had Jurkat cell RNA spiked in.

In the case of this clonotype: At one boundary the junction diverges from the germline segment, which might be a read error. The rearrangement links TRBV2 to TRBJ1-5; D uncertain. The CDR3 consists of 15 residues. The germline CDR1 and CDR2 sequences are SNHLY and FYNNEI. The CDR3 here is CVSSEAGNSNQPQHF. CDR3 nucleotide sequence: TGTGTCAGCAGCGAAGCGGGTAATAGCAATCAGCCCCAGCATTTT. The full variable domain, its missing parts supplied by reference TRBV2 and TRBJ1-5, is EPEVTQTPSHQVTQMGQEVILRCVPISNHLYFYWYRQILGQKVEFLVSFYNNEISEKSEIFDDQFSVERPDGSNFTLKIRSTKLEDSAMYFCVSSEAGNSNQPQHFGDGTRLSIL.

This clonotype was counted ten times or more. V gene TRBV27 combines with J gene TRBJ2-7, with D tentatively TRBD1 or TRBD2 (5 bases each). The ends were cut back, 4 bases at V and 2 bases at J, with 12 bases in the middle. CDR1 and CDR2 (germline): MNHEY, SMNVEV (reference sequence). The CDR3 has 14 amino acids. CDR3 in amino acids: CASSSGPSTYEQYF. As DNA, the CDR3 is TGTGCCAGCAGTTCGGGACCGAGCACCTACGAGCAGTACTTC.

This clonotype was found once. A read error may explain this, as a much larger clone is one base away. The rearrangement links TRBV7-9 to TRBJ2-1; 7 nucleotides line up with TRBD2. Germline lookup yields CDR1 SEHNR and CDR2 FQNEAQ (reference sequence). The CDR3 sequence is 14 residues long. The CDR3 DNA reads TGTGTCAGCAGCTGGGGGGGGGCCTACAATGAGCAGTTCTTC. Translation: CVSSWGGAYNEQFF.

At least ten counts were recorded for this clonotype. The CDR3 coding sequence is TGTGCCAGCAGTGAAGCCGAGGCTGCTAATCAGCCCCAGCATTTT. Protein sequence: CASSEAEAANQPQHF. The chain has TRBV2 and TRBJ1-5; D gene ambiguous. The V and J ends lost 0 bases and 4 bases respectively, with 10 bases between them. Germline lookup yields CDR1 SNHLY and CDR2 FYNNEI. CDR3 size: 15 residues.

As to this clonotype: At one end the junction does not follow the germline gene, possibly because of a read error. The chain carries TRBV7-9 and TRBJ2-7; D is perhaps TRBD2 (7 bases). Germline V gene data show CDR1 as SEHNR and CDR2 as FQNEAQ (reference sequence). CDR3 length equals 13 residues. The DNA of the CDR3 is TGTGCCAGCTCGCCGGGGGGCTCCTACGAGCTGTACTTC. Residues: CASSPGGSYELYF.

Note on this clonotype: One base away lies a much larger clone, so this may be a sequencing read error. The rearrangement joins TRBV20-1 to TRBJ1-3, with 7 positions matching TRBD1. Germline assignment: CDR1 DFQATT and CDR2 SNEGSKA (reference sequence). This CDR3 spans 12 amino acids. The CDR3: CSAPAGGSTVYF. The CDR3 DNA is TGCAGTGCACCCGCAGGGGGTTCCACCGTATATTTT.

This rearrangement joins TRBV9 to TRBJ2-3; possible D gene TRBD1, 5 bases. TRBJ1-5 matches the DNA end more closely, so the J call is doubtful. The CDR3 covers 16 residues. Germline V gene lookup returns CDR1 SGDLS and CDR2 YYNGEE. The CDR3 loop is CASSVVGRASTDTQHF. The CDR3 coding sequence is TGTGCCAGCAGCGTAGTGGGACGAGCTAGCACAGATACGCAGCATTTT.

This clonotype was counted between two and nine times. The J gene is TRBJ1-6, the V gene TRBV4-1; a possible D gene is TRBD1 (6 bases). The V gene lost 4 bases and the J gene lost 9 bases, with 13 bases spanning the gap. The CDR3 contains 14 residues. Per germline, CDR1 MGHRA and CDR2 YSYEKL. The CDR3 reads CASSPTGAGSPLHF. CDR3 DNA: TGCGCCAGCAGCCCCACGGGGGCAGGTTCACCCCTCCACTTT.

This clonotype was seen more than once but under ten times. J is TRBJ2-7 and V is TRBV4-3; D is unresolved. This CDR3 is built from 14 residues. Germline-derived CDR1 and CDR2 are LGHNA and YSLEER. Trimming took off 0 bases at V and 4 bases at J, with 10 bases between the two ends. CDR3 loop: CASSQEEWGYEQYF. In nucleotides, the CDR3 is TGCGCCAGCAGCCAAGAGGAGTGGGGTTACGAGCAGTACTTC.

Concerning this clonotype: Given a much more abundant clone one base away, this may be a read error. This sequence joins TRBV29-1 and TRBJ2-7; no clear D. V dropped 5 bases and J dropped 2 bases, with 7 bases sitting between them. The CDR3 is made up of 11 amino acids. Germline lookup yields CDR1 SQVTM and CDR2 ANQGSEA. The CDR3 protein is CSVRAAYEQYF. CDR3 DNA sequence: TGCAGCGTTAGGGCAGCCTACGAGCAGTACTTC.

This clonotype was seen many times. The V and J genes are TRBV19 and TRBJ2-4; 7 nucleotides align to TRBD1. CDR3 length: 13 residues. The germline gives CDR1 LNHDA, CDR2 SQIVND (reference sequence). The V and J ends lost 6 bases and 14 bases, in that order; junction bases with no gene match: 13. CDR3 DNA: TGTGCCAGTAGCCCCGGGTCGACAGGGTCGGAGTACTTC. Translating it yields CASSPGSTGSEYF.

As to this clonotype: A read error is possible here, since a much larger clone lies one base away. The chain combines TRBV7-6 with TRBJ2-7; D might be TRBD1 (6 bases). Germline CDR1 and CDR2: SGHVS and FNYEAQ. The CDR3 length is 12 residues. In nucleotides, the CDR3 is TGTGCCAGCAGCTATACAGGGTACGGGCAGTACTTC. Translating it yields CASSYTGYGQYF. Full variable domain (missing parts from reference TRBV7-6 and TRBJ2-7): GAGVSQSPRYKVTKRGQDVALRCDPISGHVSLYWYRQALGQGPEFLTYFNYEAQQDKSGLPNDRFSAERPEGSISTLTIQRTEQRDSAMYRCASSYTGYGQYFGPGTRLTVT.

As for this clonotype: A much larger clone sits a single nucleotide away, making a read error possible. The conserved final phenylalanine or tryptophan is absent from the CDR3, which likely points to a read error. The chain couples TRBV7-9 to TRBJ2-7, with 8 positions matching TRBD2. Germline assignment: CDR1 SEHNR and CDR2 FQNEAQ (reference sequence). J gave up 3 bases and V 5 bases, and 12 bases lay outside the gene matches. This CDR3 is built from 16 residues. The CDR3 protein is CASSPRGGGALYEQYS. The CDR3 nucleotides are TGTGCCAGCAGCCCCCGGGGGGGCGGTGCCCTCTACGAGCAGTACTCC.

The sample holds many counts of this clonotype. V and J are TRBV7-6 and TRBJ2-7; D remains ambiguous. This CDR3 is built from 15 residues. Deletions cut 5 bases from V and 2 bases from J, with 16 bases between. The germline V gene encodes CDR1 SGHVS and CDR2 FNYEAQ. CDR3: CASSPPMGPPYEQYF. DNA of the CDR3: TGTGCCAGCAGCCCCCCCATGGGTCCTCCCTACGAGCAGTACTTC.

This clonotype occurred many times. The V gene is TRBV12-3 or TRBV12-4, the J gene TRBJ2-5; D might be TRBD1 (5 bases). CDR3 length equals 13 residues. V was cut by 5 bases and J by 0 bases, with 7 bases left in between. The CDR3 DNA reads TGTGCCAGCAGTCGGACAAACCAAGAGACCCAGTACTTC. Protein product: CASSRTNQETQYF.

This clonotype was recorded many times. The rearrangement links TRBV9 to TRBJ1-3, with D uncertain. Germline V gene lookup returns CDR1 SGDLS and CDR2 YYNGEE. This CDR3 is built from 15 residues. V shed 3 bases and J shed 1 base, with 11 bases lying between them. The CDR3 DNA follows: TGTGCCAGCAGCGCGGAAACCGGATCTGGAAACACCATATATTTT. This gives the protein CASSAETGSGNTIYF.

This clonotype was counted a few times. The chain links TRBV12-3 or TRBV12-4 to TRBJ2-1, with D tentatively TRBD1 (5 bases). V was clipped by 5 bases and J by 6 bases, with 14 bases between them. The CDR3 is 14 amino acids. CDR3 protein: CASSRQGLSNEQFF. The CDR3 bases are TGTGCCAGCAGTCGGCAGGGTCTGAGCAATGAGCAGTTCTTC.

This clonotype occurred many times. The chain uses TRBV29-1 and TRBJ2-7, with TRBD1 matching 7 bases. From germline, CDR1 is SQVTM and CDR2 ANQGSEA. This CDR3 spans 15 amino acids. With V trimmed by 7 bases and J by 3 bases, 15 bases remained unmatched. The CDR3 loop is CSGNIPGQRGYEQYF. The CDR3 DNA is TGCAGCGGTAATATACCGGGACAGAGGGGCTACGAGCAGTACTTC.

In this sample, this clonotype turned up many times. V gene TRBV20-1 combines with J gene TRBJ2-7, with 10 positions matching TRBD1. Trimming took 3 bases from V and 4 from J; bases not matched to a gene: 6. This CDR3 comprises 14 residues. Germline assignment: CDR1 DFQATT and CDR2 SNEGSKA (reference sequence). CDR3 in amino acids: CSARVDRGRYEQYF. The CDR3 region has the DNA TGCAGTGCTAGGGTGGACAGGGGGAGATACGAGCAGTACTTC.

This clonotype was found a few times. This chain uses TRBV6-6 with TRBJ1-1; possible D gene TRBD1, 5 bases. The CDR3 spans 16 residues. Trimming took 6 bases from V and 3 from J, leaving 20 bases between them. Germline-derived CDR1 and CDR2 are MNHNY and SVGAGI (reference sequence). The CDR3 DNA is TGTGCCAGCAGCAGCCCCGGGGGGTCGAAGGACACTGAAGCTTTCTTT. This sequence encodes CASSSPGGSKDTEAFF.

The rearrangement uses TRBV29-1 and TRBJ2-7; the match to TRBD2 covers 11 bases. Losses at the gene ends were 1 base for V and 3 bases for J; bases not matched to a gene: 2. Germline CDR1 is SQVTM and CDR2 is ANQGSEA. CDR3 size: 14 residues. CDR3 sequence: CSVEAGTSGYEQYF. DNA of the CDR3: TGCAGCGTTGAAGCCGGGACTAGCGGCTACGAGCAGTACTTC.

This clonotype was counted many times. The chain uses TRBV27 and TRBJ1-1; D might be TRBD1 (5 bases). Germline values: CDR1 MNHEY, CDR2 SMNVEV (reference sequence). This CDR3 has 13 residues. Trimming pared 5 bases from V and 4 bases from J, leaving 11 bases between. For the CDR3, the DNA is TGTGCCAGCAGTCTAGGACATTTCACTGAAGCTTTCTTT. Translating gives CASSLGHFTEAFF.

Ten or more counts support this clonotype. The chain couples TRBV19 to TRBJ2-2; 8 bases align to TRBD2. The CDR3 has 16 amino acids. With V trimmed by 9 bases and J by 5 bases, 14 bases remained unmatched. Germline CDR1 LNHDA, CDR2 SQIVND (reference sequence). The CDR3 spells CASRTGTRGFTGELFF. DNA of the CDR3: TGTGCCAGCCGTACCGGGACTAGAGGATTTACCGGGGAGCTGTTTTTT.

Ten or more counts support this clonotype. V is TRBV7-8 and J is TRBJ2-1, with TRBD1 identical over 12 bases. V lost 2 bases and J lost 8; bases outside the gene matches: 7. This CDR3 comprises 16 residues. Germline V gene lookup returns CDR1 SGHVS and CDR2 FQNEAQ. CDR3 in DNA: TGTGCCAGCAGCTTATACGGGACAGGGGGCTTCGATGAGCAGTTCTTC. This translates into CASSLYGTGGFDEQFF.

V usage is TRBV27 and J usage is TRBJ2-3; 9 nucleotides line up with TRBD2. Germline assignment: CDR1 MNHEY and CDR2 SMNVEV (reference sequence). The CDR3 has 15 residues. With 5 bases clipped from V and 2 bases from J, the junction kept 5 bases outside the gene matches. The CDR3 loop reads CASSPWTSATDTQYF. The CDR3 region has the DNA TGTGCCAGCAGTCCCTGGACTAGCGCCACAGATACGCAGTATTTT.

This clonotype has at least ten counts. The V and J genes are TRBV4-1 and TRBJ2-5; D is undetermined. This CDR3 contains 12 residues. The V gene's germline CDR1 is MGHRA and CDR2 YSYEKL. V dropped 4 bases and J dropped 5 bases, with 8 bases sitting between them. DNA for the CDR3: TGCGCCAGCAGCCGTTCCGGGGAGACCCAGTACTTC. It codes for CASSRSGETQYF.

Regarding this clonotype: Just one base apart from a much larger clone, this may be a read error. The gene calls are TRBV6-1 and TRBJ2-7; a weak D match, TRBD2 (5 bases). Germline CDR1 MNHNS, CDR2 SASEGT. The CDR3 is 15 residues long. CDR3 protein: CVSSEARLASYEQYF. The CDR3 coding sequence is TGTGTCAGCAGTGAAGCGCGGCTAGCCTCATACGAGCAGTACTTC.

This clonotype has ten or more counts. The chain carries TRBV7-9 and TRBJ2-7, with D tentatively TRBD2 (5 bases). This CDR3 spans 14 amino acids. The germline gives CDR1 SEHNR, CDR2 FQNEAQ (reference sequence). The ends were cut back, 3 bases at V and 5 bases at J, with 14 bases in the middle. The CDR3 region is CASSFTDTGDEQYF. The CDR3, as DNA: TGTGCCAGCAGCTTCACCGACACCGGGGACGAGCAGTACTTC. The full variable domain, its missing parts supplied by reference TRBV7-9 and TRBJ2-7, is DTGVSQNPRHKITKRGQNVTFRCDPISEHNRLYWYRQTLGQGPEFLTYFQNEAQLEKSRLLSDRFSAERPKGSFSTLEIQRTEQGDSAMYLCASSFTDTGDEQYFGPGTRLTVT.